One sample yielded the 3 T cell receptor beta chains listed below, sequenced in a study of T cells in Graves' hyperthyroidism and ophthalmopathy. What was amplified from RNA transcripts were TCR beta CDR3 regions. RT-PCR in the first round (using the HTBI primer set) targeted the TCR CDR3. MiXCR, run by TCRdb on the multiplex PCR reads, gives a single entry per CDR3 protein. The sample has 600,000 to 650,000 distinct CDR3 sequences; roughly 20% are singletons. The sample consisted of blood. The receptors derive from a man aged 25 to 45 with Graves' ophthalmopathy.

This clonotype was counted at least ten times. V and J are TRBV6-1 and TRBJ1-1; 8 bases map to TRBD1. The CDR3 runs 13 residues. V lost 4 bases and J lost 11; bases outside the gene matches: 9. Germline loops: CDR1 MNHNS, CDR2 SASEGT. For the CDR3, the DNA is TGTGCCAGCAGTGGAGGTCGACAGGGGTTCGCTTTCTTT. This gives the protein CASSGGRQGFAFF.

V usage is TRBV28 and J usage is TRBJ1-4; TRBD1 might be the D (5 bases). CDR3 length equals 16 residues. The germline V gene has CDR1 MDHEN and CDR2 SYDVKM. V lost 7 bases to trimming and J lost 7 bases, with 22 bases between them. CDR3 protein: CASNLLSGAGGEKLFF. CDR3 DNA: TGTGCCAGCAATCTACTCAGTGGGGCAGGAGGTGAAAAACTGTTTTTT. The complete variable domain, with remaining parts taken from reference TRBV28 and TRBJ1-4, reads DVKVTQSSRYLVKRTGEKVFLECVQDMDHENMFWYRQDPGLGLRLIYFSYDVKMKEKGDIPEGYSVSREKKERFSLILESASTNQTSMYLCASNLLSGAGGEKLFFGSGTQLSVL.

The chain links TRBV7-6 to TRBJ2-5; no clear D. This CDR3 is built from 15 residues. Trimming shortened V by 3 bases and J by 5 bases, and 16 bases separated the two germline ends. Germline V gene lookup returns CDR1 SGHVS and CDR2 FNYEAQ. The CDR3 protein is CASSLHGEAAETQYF. The CDR3 DNA is TGTGCCAGCAGCTTGCACGGCGAGGCCGCGGAGACCCAGTACTTC.